This T cell receptor (beta chain) stems from a study of shared clonotypes between healthy human individuals. A note on this clone: Its antigen is as yet unknown.

CDR3 length: 12 residues. Trimming stripped 0 bases from V and 6 bases from J, with 7 bases between. From germline, CDR1 is SGHRS and CDR2 YFSETQ. General study points: Non-shared clonotypes had lower generation probabilities than those shared by all four donors.

Using immunoSEQ multiplex PCR, the repertoire was profiled, and TCRdb retains in-frame clones only, with some absent. The table lists about a million clones, 65% to 80% of them singletons, with 1.2% to 1.5% in the top ten. This TCR was recovered from a man between 18 and 29 years old in good health. The material sequenced was memory CD4+ T cells sorted from blood. The subset denotes: CD45RA-negative fraction. The V gene is TRBV5-1, the J gene TRBJ2-7; D remains unclear. The CDR3 reads CASSLGGGEQYF. The CDR3 DNA reads TGCGCCAGCAGCTTGGGGGGTGGCGAGCAGTACTTC. Together with reference TRBV5-1 and TRBJ2-7, the CDR3 gives the full variable domain: KAGVTQTPRYLIKTRGQQVTLSCSPISGHRSVSWYQQTPGQGLQFLFEYFSETQRNKGNFPGRFSGRQFSNSRSEMNVSTLELGDSALYLCASSLGGGEQYFGPGTRLTVT.